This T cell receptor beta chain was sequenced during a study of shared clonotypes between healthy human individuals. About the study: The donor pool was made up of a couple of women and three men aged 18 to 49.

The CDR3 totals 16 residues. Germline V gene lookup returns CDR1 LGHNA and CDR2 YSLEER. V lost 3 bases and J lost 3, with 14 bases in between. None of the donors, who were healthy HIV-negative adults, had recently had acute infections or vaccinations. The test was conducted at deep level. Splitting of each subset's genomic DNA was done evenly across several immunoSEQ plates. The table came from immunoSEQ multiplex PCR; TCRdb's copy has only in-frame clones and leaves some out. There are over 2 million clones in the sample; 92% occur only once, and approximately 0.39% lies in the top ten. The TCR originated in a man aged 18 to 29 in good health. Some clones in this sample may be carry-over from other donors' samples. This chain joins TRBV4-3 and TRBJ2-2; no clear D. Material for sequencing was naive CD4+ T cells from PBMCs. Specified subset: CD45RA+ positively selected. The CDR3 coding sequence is TGCGCCAGCAGCCACAACCTTCGTGGGGACACCGGGGAGCTGTTTTTT. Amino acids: CASSHNLRGDTGELFF.